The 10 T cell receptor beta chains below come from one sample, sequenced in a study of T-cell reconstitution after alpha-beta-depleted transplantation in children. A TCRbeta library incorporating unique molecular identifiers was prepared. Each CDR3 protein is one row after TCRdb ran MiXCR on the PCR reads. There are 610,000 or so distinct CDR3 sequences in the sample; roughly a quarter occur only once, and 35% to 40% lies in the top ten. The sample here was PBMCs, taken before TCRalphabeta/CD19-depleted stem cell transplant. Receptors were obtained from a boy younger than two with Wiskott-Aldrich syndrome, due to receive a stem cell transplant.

CDR3 residues: CASSQDGSLEAFF. The CDR3 region has the DNA TGTGCCAGCAGCCAAGATGGCTCCCTAGAAGCTTTCTTT. The J gene is TRBJ1-1, the V gene TRBV3-1; D is uncertain. Germline CDR1 LGHDT, CDR2 YNNKEL (reference sequence). Trimming pared 0 bases from V and 8 bases from J, leaving 10 bases between. The CDR3 sequence is 13 residues long.

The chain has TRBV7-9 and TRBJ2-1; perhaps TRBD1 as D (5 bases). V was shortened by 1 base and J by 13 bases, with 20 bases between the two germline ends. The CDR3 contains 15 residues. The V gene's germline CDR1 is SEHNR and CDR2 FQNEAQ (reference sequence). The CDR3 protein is CASSLVNGAYTPQFF. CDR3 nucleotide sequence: TGTGCCAGCAGCTTAGTGAATGGGGCCTACACACCCCAGTTCTTC.

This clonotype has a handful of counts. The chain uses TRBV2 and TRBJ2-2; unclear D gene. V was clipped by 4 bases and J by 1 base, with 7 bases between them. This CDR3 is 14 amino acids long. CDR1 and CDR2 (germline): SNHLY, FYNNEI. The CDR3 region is CASSGWLNTGELFF. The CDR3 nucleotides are TGTGCCAGCAGTGGGTGGTTGAACACCGGGGAGCTGTTTTTT.

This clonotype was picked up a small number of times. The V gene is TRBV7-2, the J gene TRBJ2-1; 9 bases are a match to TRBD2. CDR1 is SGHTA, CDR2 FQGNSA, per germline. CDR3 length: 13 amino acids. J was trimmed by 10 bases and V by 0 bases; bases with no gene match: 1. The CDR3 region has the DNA TGTGCCAGCAGCTTAGCCCTAGCGGGAGAGCAGTTCTTC. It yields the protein CASSLALAGEQFF.

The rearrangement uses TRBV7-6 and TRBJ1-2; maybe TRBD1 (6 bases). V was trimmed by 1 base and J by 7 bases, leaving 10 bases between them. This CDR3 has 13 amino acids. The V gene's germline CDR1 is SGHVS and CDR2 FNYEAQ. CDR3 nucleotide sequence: TGTGCCAGCAGCTTAGGGCAGGGGCTTGGCTACACCTTC. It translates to CASSLGQGLGYTF.

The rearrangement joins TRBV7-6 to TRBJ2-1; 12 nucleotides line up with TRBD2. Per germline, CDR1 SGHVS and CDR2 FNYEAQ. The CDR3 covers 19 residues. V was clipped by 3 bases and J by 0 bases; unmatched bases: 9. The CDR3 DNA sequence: TGTGCCAGCAGCTTCCCGGGACTAGCGGGTCGCAGCTCCTACAATGAGCAGTTCTTC. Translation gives CASSFPGLAGRSSYNEQFF.

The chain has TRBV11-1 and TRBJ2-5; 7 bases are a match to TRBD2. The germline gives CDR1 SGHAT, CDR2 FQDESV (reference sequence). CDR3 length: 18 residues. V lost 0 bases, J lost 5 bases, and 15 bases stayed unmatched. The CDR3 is CASSLASSGITMTETQYF. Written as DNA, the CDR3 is TGTGCCAGCAGCTTAGCCTCCAGCGGGATAACTATGACGGAGACCCAGTACTTC.

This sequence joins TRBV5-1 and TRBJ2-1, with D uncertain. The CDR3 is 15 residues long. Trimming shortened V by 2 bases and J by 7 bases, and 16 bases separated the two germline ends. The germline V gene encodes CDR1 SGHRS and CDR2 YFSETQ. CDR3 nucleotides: TGCGCCAGCAGCTTTCGGGCGACAACCCTTAATGAGCAGTTCTTC. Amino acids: CASSFRATTLNEQFF. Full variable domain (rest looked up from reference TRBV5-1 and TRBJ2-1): KAGVTQTPRYLIKTRGQQVTLSCSPISGHRSVSWYQQTPGQGLQFLFEYFSETQRNKGNFPGRFSGRQFSNSRSEMNVSTLELGDSALYLCASSFRATTLNEQFFGPGTRLTVL.

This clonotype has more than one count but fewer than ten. CDR3 DNA sequence: TGTGCCAGCAGTCGACTAGCGAACTACGAGCAGTACTTC. Translating it yields CASSRLANYEQYF. This chain connects TRBV6-2 or TRBV6-3 to TRBJ2-7; 8 bases fit TRBD2. Germline trimming cut 5 bases from V and 3 bases from J; bases unmatched to any gene: 3. The V gene's germline CDR1 is MNHEY and CDR2 SVGEGT. This CDR3 is built from 13 residues.

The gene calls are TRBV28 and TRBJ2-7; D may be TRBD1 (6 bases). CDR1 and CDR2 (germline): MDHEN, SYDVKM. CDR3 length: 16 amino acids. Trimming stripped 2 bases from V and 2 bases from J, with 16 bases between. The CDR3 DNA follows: TGTGCCAGCAGTTTAGCCCTAAGACAGGACGCCTACGAGCAGTACTTC. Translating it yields CASSLALRQDAYEQYF.